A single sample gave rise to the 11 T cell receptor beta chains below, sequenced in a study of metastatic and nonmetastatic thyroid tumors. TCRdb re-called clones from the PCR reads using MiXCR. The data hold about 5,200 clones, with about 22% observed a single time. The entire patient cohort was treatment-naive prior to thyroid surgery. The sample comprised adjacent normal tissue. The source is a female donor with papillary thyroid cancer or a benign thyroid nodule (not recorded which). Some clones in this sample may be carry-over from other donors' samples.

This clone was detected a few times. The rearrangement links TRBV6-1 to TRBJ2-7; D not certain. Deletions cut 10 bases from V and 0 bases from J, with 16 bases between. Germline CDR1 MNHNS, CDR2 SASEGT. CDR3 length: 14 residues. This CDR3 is CATTDDLSSYEQYF. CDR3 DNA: TGTGCCACCACCGACGATCTGAGCTCCTACGAGCAGTACTTC.

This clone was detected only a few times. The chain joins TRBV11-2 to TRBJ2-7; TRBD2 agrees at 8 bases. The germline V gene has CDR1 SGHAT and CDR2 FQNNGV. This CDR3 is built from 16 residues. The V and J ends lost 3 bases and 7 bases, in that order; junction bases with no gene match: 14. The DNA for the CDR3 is TGTGCCAGCAGCTTCCGGGGGGGCACCACTTTTGGGGAGCAGTACTTC. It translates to CASSFRGGTTFGEQYF. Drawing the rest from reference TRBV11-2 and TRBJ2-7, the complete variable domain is EAGVAQSPRYKIIEKRQSVAFWCNPISGHATLYWYQQILGQGPKLLIQFQNNGVVDDSQLPKDRFSAERLKGVDSTLKIQPAKLEDSAVYLCASSFRGGTTFGEQYFGPGTRLTVT.

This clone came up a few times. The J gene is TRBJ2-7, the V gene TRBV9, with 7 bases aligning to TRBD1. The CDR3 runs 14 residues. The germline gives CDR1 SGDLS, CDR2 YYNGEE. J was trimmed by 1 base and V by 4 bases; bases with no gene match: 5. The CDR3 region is CASSPQGPSYEQYF. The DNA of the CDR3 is TGTGCCAGCAGCCCACAGGGGCCGTCCTACGAGCAGTACTTC. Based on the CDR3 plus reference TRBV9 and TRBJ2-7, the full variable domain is DSGVTQTPKHLITATGQRVTLRCSPRSGDLSVYWYQQSLDQGLQFLIQYYNGEERAKGNILERFSAQQFPDLHSELNLSSLELGDSALYFCASSPQGPSYEQYFGPGTRLTVT.

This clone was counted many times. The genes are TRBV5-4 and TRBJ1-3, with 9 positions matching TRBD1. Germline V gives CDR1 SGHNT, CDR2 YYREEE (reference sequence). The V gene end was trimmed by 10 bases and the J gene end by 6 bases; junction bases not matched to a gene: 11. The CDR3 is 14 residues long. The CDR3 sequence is CAGHRTGAENTIYF. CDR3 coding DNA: TGTGCCGGACATAGGACAGGGGCGGAAAACACCATATATTTT. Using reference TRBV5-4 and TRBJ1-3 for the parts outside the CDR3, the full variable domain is ETGVTQSPTHLIKTRGQQVTLRCSSQSGHNTVSWYQQALGQGPQFIFQYYREEENGRGNFPPRFSGLQFPNYSSELNVNALELDDSALYLCAGHRTGAENTIYFGEGSWLTVV.

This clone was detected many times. This CDR3 is CASSKAPSGGSDTQYF. CDR3 coding DNA: TGTGCCAGCAGCAAAGCCCCTTCGGGGGGCTCAGATACGCAGTATTTT. The chain couples TRBV4-2 to TRBJ2-3; D is possibly TRBD2 (7 bases). Germline CDR1 and CDR2: LGHNA and YNFKEQ. V lost 5 bases, J lost 4 bases, and 19 bases lay in between. The CDR3 loop spans 16 amino acids.

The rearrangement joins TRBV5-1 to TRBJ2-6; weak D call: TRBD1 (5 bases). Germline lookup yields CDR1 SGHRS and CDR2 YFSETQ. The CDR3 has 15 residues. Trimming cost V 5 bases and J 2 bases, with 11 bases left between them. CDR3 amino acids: CASSFLGAGANVLTF. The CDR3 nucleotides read TGCGCCAGCAGTTTTTTAGGGGCTGGGGCCAACGTCCTGACTTTC.

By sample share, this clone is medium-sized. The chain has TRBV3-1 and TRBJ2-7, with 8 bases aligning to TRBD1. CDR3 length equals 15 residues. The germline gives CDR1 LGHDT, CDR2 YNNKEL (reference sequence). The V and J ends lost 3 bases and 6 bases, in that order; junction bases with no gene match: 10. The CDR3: CASSQGRGRGLEQYF. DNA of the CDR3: TGTGCCAGCAGCCAGGGACGTGGCAGGGGGCTCGAGCAGTACTTC.

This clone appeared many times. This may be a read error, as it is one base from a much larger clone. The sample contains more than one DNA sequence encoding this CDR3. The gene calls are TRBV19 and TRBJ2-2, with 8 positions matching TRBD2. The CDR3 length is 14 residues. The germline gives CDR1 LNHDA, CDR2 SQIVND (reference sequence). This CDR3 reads CASSIGTSFGELFF. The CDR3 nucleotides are TGTGCCAGTAGTATTGGGACTAGTTTTGGGGAGTTGTTTTTT.

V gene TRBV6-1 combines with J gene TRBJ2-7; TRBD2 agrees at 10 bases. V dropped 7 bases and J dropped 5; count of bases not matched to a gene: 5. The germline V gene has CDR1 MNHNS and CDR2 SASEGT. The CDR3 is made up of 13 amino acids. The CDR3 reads CASKASGSDEQYF. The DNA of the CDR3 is TGTGCCAGCAAGGCTAGCGGGAGTGACGAGCAGTACTTC.

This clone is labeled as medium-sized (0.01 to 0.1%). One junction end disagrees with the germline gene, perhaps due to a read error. The chain's CDR3 is CASSLERNQPQHF. The CDR3 DNA reads TGTGCCAGCAGCCTAGAGCGTAATCAGCCCCAGCATTTT. The chain is built from TRBV11-2 and TRBJ1-5; no clear D. CDR1 is SGHAT and CDR2 is FQNNGV in the germline V gene. The CDR3 is made up of 13 amino acids.

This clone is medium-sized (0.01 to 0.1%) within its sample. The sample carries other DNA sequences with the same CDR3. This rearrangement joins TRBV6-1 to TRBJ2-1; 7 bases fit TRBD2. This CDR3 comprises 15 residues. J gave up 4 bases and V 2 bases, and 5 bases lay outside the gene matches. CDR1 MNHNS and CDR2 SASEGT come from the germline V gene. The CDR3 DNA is TGTGCCAGCAGTGAATGGTCTAGCGGATACAATGAGCAGTTCTTC. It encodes CASSEWSSGYNEQFF.